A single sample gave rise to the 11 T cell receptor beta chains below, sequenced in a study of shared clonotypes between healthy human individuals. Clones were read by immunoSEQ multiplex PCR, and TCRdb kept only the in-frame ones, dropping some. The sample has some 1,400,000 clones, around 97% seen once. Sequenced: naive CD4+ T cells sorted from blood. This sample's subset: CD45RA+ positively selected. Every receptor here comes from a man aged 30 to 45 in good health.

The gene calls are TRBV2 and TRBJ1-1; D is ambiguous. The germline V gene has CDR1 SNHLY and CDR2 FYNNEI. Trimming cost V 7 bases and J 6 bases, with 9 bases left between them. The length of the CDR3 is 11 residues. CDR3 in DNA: TGTGCCAGCACCCCAGGTCCTGAAGCTTTCTTT. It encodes CASTPGPEAFF.

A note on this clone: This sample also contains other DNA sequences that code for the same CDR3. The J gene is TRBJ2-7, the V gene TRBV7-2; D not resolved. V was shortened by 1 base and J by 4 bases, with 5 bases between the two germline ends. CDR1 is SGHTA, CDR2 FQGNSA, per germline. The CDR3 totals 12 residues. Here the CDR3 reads CASSLGSYEQYF. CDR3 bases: TGTGCCAGCAGCTTAGGTAGTTACGAGCAGTACTTC.

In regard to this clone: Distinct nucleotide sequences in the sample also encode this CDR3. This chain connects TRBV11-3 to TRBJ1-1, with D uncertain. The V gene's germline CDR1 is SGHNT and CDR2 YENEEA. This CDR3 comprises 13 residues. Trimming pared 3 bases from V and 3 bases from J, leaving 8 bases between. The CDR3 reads CASSLGRDTEAFF. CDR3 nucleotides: TGTGCCAGCAGCTTGGGGAGGGACACTGAAGCTTTCTTT.

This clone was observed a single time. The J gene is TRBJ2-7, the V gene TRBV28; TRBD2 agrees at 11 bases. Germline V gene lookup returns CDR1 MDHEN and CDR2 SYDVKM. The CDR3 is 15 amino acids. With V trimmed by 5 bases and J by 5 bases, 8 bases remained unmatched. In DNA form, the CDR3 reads TGTGCCAGCAGTACCCTACTACTAGCGGGAGACGAGCAGTACTTC. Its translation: CASSTLLLAGDEQYF.

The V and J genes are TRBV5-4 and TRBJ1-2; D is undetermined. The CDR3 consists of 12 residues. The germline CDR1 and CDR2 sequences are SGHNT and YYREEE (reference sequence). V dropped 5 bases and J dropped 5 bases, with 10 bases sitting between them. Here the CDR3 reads CASSPDKYGYTF. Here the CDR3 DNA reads TGTGCCAGCAGTCCTGACAAGTATGGCTACACCTTC.

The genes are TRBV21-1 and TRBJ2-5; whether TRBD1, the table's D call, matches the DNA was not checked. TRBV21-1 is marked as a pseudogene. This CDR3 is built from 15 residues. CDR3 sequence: CASSDRDRDPSGQYF. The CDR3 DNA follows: TGTGCCAGCAGCGACCGGGACAGGGACCCAAGCGGCCAGTACTTC.

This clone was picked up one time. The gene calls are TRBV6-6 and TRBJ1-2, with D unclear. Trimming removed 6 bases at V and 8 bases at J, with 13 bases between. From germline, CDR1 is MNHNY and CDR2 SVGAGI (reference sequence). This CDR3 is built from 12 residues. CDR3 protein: CASSPSPVGYTF. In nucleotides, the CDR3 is TGTGCCAGCAGCCCCAGCCCCGTGGGCTACACCTTC.

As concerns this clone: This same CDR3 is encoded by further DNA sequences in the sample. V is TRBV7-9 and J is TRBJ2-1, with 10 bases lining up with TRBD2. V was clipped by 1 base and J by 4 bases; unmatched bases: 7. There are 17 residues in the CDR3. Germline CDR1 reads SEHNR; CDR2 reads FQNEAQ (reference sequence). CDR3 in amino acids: CASSLGGLAGEYNEQFF. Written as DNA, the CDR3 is TGTGCCAGCAGCTTAGGGGGGCTAGCGGGAGAATACAATGAGCAGTTCTTC.

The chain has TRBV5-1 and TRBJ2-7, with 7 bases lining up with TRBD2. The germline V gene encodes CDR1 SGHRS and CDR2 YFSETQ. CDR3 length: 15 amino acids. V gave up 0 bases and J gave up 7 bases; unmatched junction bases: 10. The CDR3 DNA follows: TGCGCCAGCAGCTTGGCTAGCGGTATCTCAGGGGAGCAGTACTTC. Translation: CASSLASGISGEQYF.

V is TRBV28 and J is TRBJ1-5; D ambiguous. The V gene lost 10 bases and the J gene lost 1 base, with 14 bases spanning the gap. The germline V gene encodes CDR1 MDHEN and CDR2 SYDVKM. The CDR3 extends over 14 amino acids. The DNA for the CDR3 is TGTGCCATCGGCACAGACGAAAGCAATCAGCCCCAGCATTTT. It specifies CAIGTDESNQPQHF.

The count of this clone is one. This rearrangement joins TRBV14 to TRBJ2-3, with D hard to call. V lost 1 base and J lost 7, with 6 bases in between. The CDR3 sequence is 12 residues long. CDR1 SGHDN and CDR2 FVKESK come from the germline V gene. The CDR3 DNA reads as TGTGCCAGCAGCCAAGTTTACCATACGCAGTATTTT. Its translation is CASSQVYHTQYF.